What follows are 31 T cell receptor beta chains derived from one specimen sequenced in a study of OX40 agonist ivuxolimab in advanced cancers. Repertoires were generated with immunoSEQ multiplex PCR, while TCRdb's copy carries only in-frame clones and drops some. Seen here are around 44,000 clones, around 80% observed once, and the top ten hold around 5%. The specimen was CD4+ or CD8+ T cells sorted from blood, collected in a trial of the OX40 agonist ivuxolimab. The receptors come from an adult with an advanced solid tumor such as melanoma, head and neck, liver or kidney cancer.

Here the CDR3 DNA reads TGCGCCAGCTCACGGGATCCAACTAATGAAAAACTGTTTTTT. It encodes CASSRDPTNEKLFF. The chain uses TRBV5-1 and TRBJ1-4; D is uncertain. Germline CDR1 SGHRS, CDR2 YFSETQ. The length of the CDR3 is 14 residues. The V and J ends lost 7 bases and 0 bases respectively, with 10 bases between them. The complete variable domain, with remaining parts taken from reference TRBV5-1 and TRBJ1-4, reads KAGVTQTPRYLIKTRGQQVTLSCSPISGHRSVSWYQQTPGQGLQFLFEYFSETQRNKGNFPGRFSGRQFSNSRSEMNVSTLELGDSALYLCASSRDPTNEKLFFGSGTQLSVL.

This chain joins TRBV27 and TRBJ2-3; perhaps TRBD2 as D (5 bases). V was cut by 5 bases and J by 0 bases, with 15 bases left in between. The CDR3 is 16 amino acids. Germline CDR1 and CDR2: MNHEY and SMNVEV (reference sequence). CDR3 DNA sequence: TGTGCCAGCAGTCTCGGAGGCAGTGCTAGCACAGATACGCAGTATTTT. Residues: CASSLGGSASTDTQYF.

The J gene is TRBJ2-1, the V gene TRBV9; 8 bases map to TRBD2. Germline CDR1 and CDR2: SGDLS and YYNGEE. The CDR3 covers 15 residues. Losses at the gene ends were 1 base for V and 5 bases for J; bases not matched to a gene: 5. The CDR3 DNA reads as TGTGCCAGCAGCGTATCCAGCGGGAGTAACAATGAGCAGTTCTTC. Encoded protein: CASSVSSGSNNEQFF. The full variable domain, its missing parts supplied by reference TRBV9 and TRBJ2-1, is DSGVTQTPKHLITATGQRVTLRCSPRSGDLSVYWYQQSLDQGLQFLIQYYNGEERAKGNILERFSAQQFPDLHSELNLSSLELGDSALYFCASSVSSGSNNEQFFGPGTRLTVL.

The genes are TRBV7-9 and TRBJ2-2; perhaps D is TRBD1 or TRBD2 (5 bases each). The CDR3 contains 14 residues. The V end lost 6 bases, the J end lost 0 bases, and 8 bases lay between the germline ends. The germline V gene encodes CDR1 SEHNR and CDR2 FQNEAQ (reference sequence). The CDR3 sequence: CASRGTANTGELFF. The CDR3 DNA is TGTGCCAGCAGAGGGACCGCGAACACCGGGGAGCTGTTTTTT.

V is TRBV7-9 and J is TRBJ2-3, with 9 bases identical to TRBD1. This CDR3 region has 17 residues. J gave up 4 bases and V 5 bases, and 13 bases lay outside the gene matches. CDR1 is SEHNR and CDR2 is FQNEAQ in the germline V gene (reference sequence). The chain's CDR3 is CASSVDRGARPSDTQYF. CDR3 in DNA: TGTGCCAGCAGCGTGGACAGGGGCGCTCGTCCTTCAGATACGCAGTATTTT.

The CDR3 region has the DNA TGTGCCAGCAGCTTGGGGTCTCAGGGGGCCGCTATCATTCAGTACTTC. It encodes CASSLGSQGAAIIQYF. The V call is TRBV11-2, the J call TRBJ2-4, with 8 bases aligning to TRBD1. CDR3 size: 16 residues. J gave up 9 bases and V 3 bases, and 13 bases lay outside the gene matches. Germline CDR1 SGHAT, CDR2 FQNNGV.

This clone turned up a few times. The V gene is TRBV6-4, the J gene TRBJ1-2, with 10 bases lining up with TRBD1. This CDR3 has 15 amino acids. Per the germline V gene, CDR1 is MRHNA and CDR2 is SNTAGT. Losses at the gene ends were 5 bases for V and 4 bases for J; bases not matched to a gene: 7. This CDR3 reads CASSPGTGDSYGYTF. The CDR3 nucleotides read TGTGCCAGCAGTCCCGGGACAGGGGACAGCTATGGCTACACCTTC.

A single count supports this clone. The J gene is TRBJ2-3, the V gene TRBV11-2; no firm D call. V was pared by 6 bases and J by 5 bases, with 6 bases between. CDR1 and CDR2 (germline): SGHAT, FQNNGV. This CDR3 has 11 residues. CDR3 region: CASSNLDTQYF. The CDR3 bases are TGTGCCAGCAGTAACCTAGATACGCAGTATTTT.

The chain has TRBV5-6 and TRBJ1-4; the D is unclear. CDR1 is SGHDT, CDR2 YYEEEE, per germline. Trimming cost V 0 bases and J 3 bases, with 9 bases left between them. This CDR3 has 15 amino acids. CDR3 sequence: CASSLDRTSNEKLFF. The CDR3 region has the DNA TGTGCCAGCAGCTTGGATAGAACCTCTAATGAAAAACTGTTTTTT.

The chain is built from TRBV29-1 and TRBJ2-2; maybe TRBD2 (5 bases). Germline V gene sequence: CDR1 SQVTM, CDR2 ANQGSEA. Trimming left V 1 base short and J 5 bases short, with 5 bases between. This CDR3 contains 12 residues. In DNA, the CDR3 is TGCAGCGTTGAAGGAGGGACCGGGGAGCTGTTTTTT. Its protein is CSVEGGTGELFF.

The rearrangement uses TRBV2 and TRBJ1-3, with D maybe TRBD1 (5 bases). The V gene lost 7 bases and the J gene lost 0 bases, with 10 bases spanning the gap. CDR1 is SNHLY, CDR2 FYNNEI, per germline. CDR3 length equals 14 residues. The CDR3 nucleotides read TGTGCCAGCAAGGAGGGGTACTCTGGAAACACCATATATTTT. Its translation: CASKEGYSGNTIYF.

The chain is built from TRBV6-1 and TRBJ2-1; D perhaps matches TRBD2 (5 bases). CDR1 MNHNS and CDR2 SASEGT come from the germline V gene. Deletions cut 8 bases from V and 8 bases from J, with 22 bases between. The CDR3 has 15 amino acids. The CDR3 DNA follows: TGTGCCAGCGGCCGGAGCGGAGACAACCGGGATGAGCAGTTCTTC. It is translated as CASGRSGDNRDEQFF.

This rearrangement joins TRBV18 to TRBJ1-2, with D hard to call. The V and J ends lost 3 bases and 8 bases respectively, with 10 bases between them. The CDR3 is 12 residues long. Per the germline V gene, CDR1 is KGHSH and CDR2 is LQKENI. In DNA form, the CDR3 reads TGTGCCAGCTCACCCTCGGGAGAAGGCTACACCTTC. Translation gives CASSPSGEGYTF.

The chain couples TRBV27 to TRBJ1-1; D remains unclear. Germline CDR1 is MNHEY and CDR2 is SMNVEV (reference sequence). V was cut by 3 bases and J by 0 bases, with 14 bases left in between. The CDR3 is 16 amino acids. In DNA, the CDR3 is TGTGCCAGCAGTTTTTTACCGACCTCAATGAACACTGAAGCTTTCTTT. It specifies CASSFLPTSMNTEAFF.

In this sample, this clone turned up a few times. This chain links TRBV28 with TRBJ2-7; the D is unclear. The length of the CDR3 is 12 residues. V was shortened by 4 bases and J by 7 bases, with 11 bases between the two germline ends. Germline CDR1 is MDHEN and CDR2 is SYDVKM. CDR3 nucleotide sequence: TGTGCCAGCAGTTCCCCTATCACGGAGCAGTACTTC. Protein: CASSSPITEQYF.

This clone was seen a few times. The V and J genes are TRBV19 and TRBJ1-1; D perhaps matches TRBD1 (5 bases). Trimming removed 8 bases from V and 4 bases from J, with 17 bases in between. The CDR3 contains 14 residues. Germline V gene sequence: CDR1 LNHDA, CDR2 SQIVND (reference sequence). The CDR3 here is CASLRTLGGTEAFF. Here the CDR3 DNA reads TGTGCCAGTCTACGGACACTAGGTGGCACTGAAGCTTTCTTT.

This rearrangement joins TRBV6-1 to TRBJ1-5; 8 nucleotides line up with TRBD1. Germline V CDR1 and CDR2: MNHNS, SASEGT. This CDR3 spans 16 amino acids. Losses at the gene ends were 0 bases for V and 4 bases for J; bases not matched to a gene: 5. This CDR3 reads CASSEARRTGNQPQHF. The CDR3 nucleotides read TGTGCCAGCAGTGAAGCGCGAAGGACAGGGAATCAGCCCCAGCATTTT.

J is TRBJ2-1 and V is TRBV28; tentative D call: TRBD1 (6 bases). CDR1 MDHEN and CDR2 SYDVKM come from the germline V gene. This CDR3 comprises 12 residues. The V end lost 3 bases, the J end lost 7 bases, and 7 bases lay between the germline ends. The chain's CDR3 is CASSFQGNEQFF. The CDR3 region has the DNA TGTGCCAGCAGTTTTCAGGGGAATGAGCAGTTCTTC.

This clone has only a few counts. J is TRBJ1-1 and V is TRBV11-3, with 7 bases fitting TRBD1. V shed 8 bases and J 6 bases; nucleotides not matched to a gene: 15. The germline gives CDR1 SGHNT, CDR2 YENEEA. This CDR3 comprises 15 residues. DNA for the CDR3: TGTGCCAGCTCCGCCGGCCCAGGGGGGGGATCTGAAGCTTTCTTT. It translates to CASSAGPGGGSEAFF.

This chain links TRBV2 with TRBJ2-1; 9 bases fit TRBD2. In germline, CDR1 is SNHLY, CDR2 FYNNEI. Trimming removed 6 bases from V and 0 bases from J; junction bases left unmatched: 9. The CDR3 spans 17 residues. Here the CDR3 DNA reads TGTGCCAGCAGGGAGAACCATAGCGGGAGCTCCTACAATGAGCAGTTCTTC. Its translation: CASRENHSGSSYNEQFF.

This clone was counted between two and nine times. V usage is TRBV2 and J usage is TRBJ2-3; 10 positions agree with TRBD2. The J segment lost 1 base and the V segment lost 11 bases, leaving 6 bases of the junction unmatched. From germline, CDR1 is SNHLY and CDR2 FYNNEI. The CDR3 loop spans 14 amino acids. The CDR3 DNA follows: TGTGCCGGTACTAGCGGGATTGGCACAGATACGCAGTATTTT. Amino acids: CAGTSGIGTDTQYF.

The rearrangement links TRBV5-1 to TRBJ2-1, with D tentatively TRBD2 (6 bases). This CDR3 comprises 13 residues. Looked up from germline, CDR1 is SGHRS and CDR2 is YFSETQ. Trimming pared 4 bases from V and 6 bases from J, leaving 11 bases between. The CDR3 spells CASSDRRANEQFF. The DNA of the CDR3 is TGCGCCAGCAGCGACCGGAGGGCCAATGAGCAGTTCTTC.

The chain links TRBV9 to TRBJ2-2; no clear D. The CDR3 covers 15 residues. Germline-derived CDR1 and CDR2 are SGDLS and YYNGEE. Trimming removed 0 bases from V and 0 bases from J, with 6 bases in between. CDR3 sequence (DNA): TGTGCCAGCAGCGTAGAGGTCTCGAACACCGGGGAGCTGTTTTTT. Encoded protein: CASSVEVSNTGELFF. Drawing the rest from reference TRBV9 and TRBJ2-2, the complete variable domain is DSGVTQTPKHLITATGQRVTLRCSPRSGDLSVYWYQQSLDQGLQFLIQYYNGEERAKGNILERFSAQQFPDLHSELNLSSLELGDSALYFCASSVEVSNTGELFFGEGSRLTVL.

The V call is TRBV7-9, the J call TRBJ2-5; D possibly corresponds to TRBD1 (6 bases). With 6 bases removed from V and 5 bases from J, the gap between germline ends came to 16 bases. In germline, CDR1 is SEHNR, CDR2 FQNEAQ (reference sequence). CDR3 length equals 14 residues. The CDR3 sequence: CASSQQQGGETQYF. The CDR3 nucleotides read TGTGCCAGCAGTCAACAACAGGGCGGTGAGACCCAGTACTTC.

This clone appeared a single time. This chain connects TRBV2 to TRBJ2-1; a weak D match, TRBD2 (7 bases). V was cut by 3 bases and J by 9 bases, with 12 bases left in between. The CDR3 is made up of 13 amino acids. Germline lookup yields CDR1 SNHLY and CDR2 FYNNEI. CDR3 protein: CASSERGGFEQFF. The CDR3 DNA is TGTGCCAGCAGTGAGAGGGGGGGGTTTGAGCAGTTCTTC. The full variable domain, with the rest looked up from reference TRBV2 and TRBJ2-1, is EPEVTQTPSHQVTQMGQEVILRCVPISNHLYFYWYRQILGQKVEFLVSFYNNEISEKSEIFDDQFSVERPDGSNFTLKIRSTKLEDSAMYFCASSERGGFEQFFGPGTRLTVL.

The chain combines TRBV9 with TRBJ1-3; D possibly corresponds to TRBD1 (5 bases). Germline V gene data show CDR1 as SGDLS and CDR2 as YYNGEE. Trimming shortened V by 0 bases and J by 4 bases, and 14 bases separated the two germline ends. This CDR3 spans 16 amino acids. CDR3 sequence: CASSVDGGGFGNTIYF. As DNA, the CDR3 is TGTGCCAGCAGCGTAGATGGGGGAGGTTTCGGAAACACCATATATTTT.

The rearrangement joins TRBV19 to TRBJ2-7; D is possibly TRBD1 (6 bases). CDR1 LNHDA and CDR2 SQIVND come from the germline V gene (reference sequence). V was pared by 4 bases and J by 2 bases, with 15 bases between. CDR3 length: 15 residues. The CDR3 reads CASSTRTASTYEQYF. In nucleotides, the CDR3 is TGTGCCAGTAGTACACGGACAGCCTCGACCTACGAGCAGTACTTC.

In DNA form, the CDR3 reads TGTGCCAGCAGCCCCGGACAGAACTACGAGCAGTACTTC. Its translation: CASSPGQNYEQYF. The chain has TRBV6-5 and TRBJ2-7, with D maybe TRBD1 (6 bases). The CDR3 consists of 13 residues. V lost 6 bases and J lost 3, with 12 bases in between. Germline assignment: CDR1 MNHEY and CDR2 SVGAGI.

This rearrangement joins TRBV14 to TRBJ2-3, with TRBD2 as a possible D gene (5 bases). Germline CDR1 reads SGHDN; CDR2 reads FVKESK. CDR3 length equals 15 residues. V lost 7 bases and J lost 5, with 19 bases in between. The CDR3 nucleotides are TGTGCCAGCACCGGGATTAAGAGTGAAATAGATACGCAGTATTTT. It specifies CASTGIKSEIDTQYF.

The chain joins TRBV11-2 to TRBJ2-1; D gene unclear. Germline CDR1 is SGHAT and CDR2 is FQNNGV. The CDR3 totals 15 residues. Trimming took 1 base from V and 0 from J, leaving 7 bases between them. For the CDR3, the DNA is TGTGCCAGCAGCTTAGCTAGGAGCTCCTACAATGAGCAGTTCTTC. Encoded protein: CASSLARSSYNEQFF. The entire variable domain, with the rest obtained from reference TRBV11-2 and TRBJ2-1, is as follows: EAGVAQSPRYKIIEKRQSVAFWCNPISGHATLYWYQQILGQGPKLLIQFQNNGVVDDSQLPKDRFSAERLKGVDSTLKIQPAKLEDSAVYLCASSLARSSYNEQFFGPGTRLTVL.

In this sample, this clone turned up a few times. The chain has TRBV7-9 and TRBJ2-3; no clear D gene. In germline, CDR1 is SEHNR, CDR2 FQNEAQ (reference sequence). This CDR3 contains 12 residues. V shed 0 bases and J shed 7 bases, with 5 bases lying between them. The chain's CDR3 is CASSLAGNTQYF. Here the CDR3 DNA reads TGTGCCAGCAGCTTAGCCGGAAATACGCAGTATTTT.